The 15 T cell receptor beta chains presented below share a single source sample, sequenced in a study of circulating and synovial CD4+ cells in juvenile arthritis. Generated by immunoSEQ multiplex PCR, the TCRdb table keeps only in-frame clones and is missing some. The repertoire holds just over 35,000 clones, with 94% as singletons. Material for sequencing was CD4+ T cells from blood. These receptors all come from a human donor with juvenile idiopathic arthritis.

The gene calls are TRBV6-1 and TRBJ1-2; 7 positions match TRBD1. The V gene's germline CDR1 is MNHNS and CDR2 SASEGT. Germline trimming cut 6 bases from V and 7 bases from J; bases unmatched to any gene: 8. There are 13 residues in the CDR3. The CDR3 loop is CASSEGANRGYTF. CDR3 DNA sequence: TGTGCCAGCAGCGAGGGGGCGAATCGTGGCTACACCTTC.

The J gene is TRBJ2-7, the V gene TRBV7-9; 9 nucleotides agree with TRBD1. This CDR3 comprises 17 residues. Germline V gives CDR1 SEHNR, CDR2 FQNEAQ (reference sequence). The junction had 10 bases not matched to a gene; V was cut back by 3 bases and J by 1 base. CDR3: CASSLFRWDRESYEQYF. For the CDR3, the DNA is TGTGCCAGCAGCTTGTTCCGGTGGGACAGGGAGTCCTACGAGCAGTACTTC.

V gene TRBV25-1 combines with J gene TRBJ1-1; TRBD1 agrees at 7 bases. The germline V gene encodes CDR1 MGHDK and CDR2 SYGVNS. The CDR3 has 13 amino acids. V shed 7 bases, J shed 0 bases, and the junction held 2 bases outside the gene matches. The CDR3 DNA reads TGTGCCAGCACCCAGGGGGTGAACACTGAAGCTTTCTTT. Translating gives CASTQGVNTEAFF.

The V gene is TRBV19, the J gene TRBJ2-1; 8 positions match TRBD1. This CDR3 is built from 19 residues. The V gene's germline CDR1 is LNHDA and CDR2 SQIVND (reference sequence). Unmatched junction bases numbered 22, after V lost 6 bases and J lost 6 bases. The CDR3 here is CASSLTGTGPSSAGNEQFF. Here the CDR3 DNA reads TGTGCCAGTAGCCTAACCGGGACAGGTCCTTCCTCTGCTGGCAATGAGCAGTTCTTC. Complete variable domain (other parts from reference TRBV19 and TRBJ2-1): DGGITQSPKYLFRKEGQNVTLSCEQNLNHDAMYWYRQDPGQGLRLIYYSQIVNDFQKGDIAEGYSVSREKKESFPLTVTSAQKNPTAFYLCASSLTGTGPSSAGNEQFFGPGTRLTVL.

The chain uses TRBV18 and TRBJ2-1, with D tentatively TRBD1 (6 bases). The CDR3 totals 18 residues. V was pared by 0 bases and J by 7 bases, with 22 bases between. Germline loops: CDR1 KGHSH, CDR2 LQKENI. The DNA of the CDR3 is TGTGCCAGCTCACCACCGCTCCTACAGGGCCCGGGGTGGAATGAGCAGTTCTTC. It specifies CASSPPLLQGPGWNEQFF.

The chain recombines TRBV4-3 with TRBJ2-5; D gene unclear. Germline V gene sequence: CDR1 LGHNA, CDR2 YSLEER. V gave up 0 bases and J gave up 4 bases, with 9 bases separating them. The CDR3 totals 14 residues. CDR3 nucleotides: TGCGCCAGCAGCCAAGATCCAACACCAGAGACCCAGTACTTC. It encodes CASSQDPTPETQYF.

The gene calls are TRBV4-1 and TRBJ2-3, with TRBD2 identical over 7 bases. V shed 0 bases and J 1 base; nucleotides not matched to a gene: 7. The CDR3 is made up of 17 amino acids. Germline values: CDR1 MGHRA, CDR2 YSYEKL. CDR3 amino acids: CASSQDPTTSRTDTQYF. The CDR3 bases are TGCGCCAGCAGCCAAGATCCGACGACTAGCCGCACAGATACGCAGTATTTT.

Notes on this clone: An end of the junction differs from the germline gene, which may be a read error. Other DNA sequences in this specimen translate into the identical CDR3. V usage is TRBV27 and J usage is TRBJ1-6; D might be TRBD1 (6 bases). In germline, CDR1 is MNHEY, CDR2 SMNVEV (reference sequence). The CDR3 covers 17 residues. The CDR3 here is CASSLRTVSSYNSPLHF. The CDR3 coding sequence is TGTGCCAGCAGTTTGCGGACAGTTAGCTCCTATAATTCCCCCCTCCACTTT.

The chain uses TRBV5-1 and TRBJ2-1; the D gene is possibly TRBD1 (7 bases). CDR1 SGHRS and CDR2 YFSETQ come from the germline V gene. V shed 3 bases and J shed 3 bases, with 16 bases lying between them. The CDR3 extends over 16 amino acids. CDR3 in DNA: TGCGCCAGCAGCTACCAGGGGGGACAGTACTACAATGAGCAGTTCTTC. It specifies CASSYQGGQYYNEQFF.

With regard to this clone: Other DNA sequences in the same sample also yield this CDR3. The chain joins TRBV4-3 to TRBJ1-6, with 7 bases matching TRBD1. Germline V gene sequence: CDR1 LGHNA, CDR2 YSLEER. With 4 bases clipped from V and 1 base from J, the junction kept 4 bases outside the gene matches. The CDR3 runs to 16 residues. DNA of the CDR3: TGCGCCAGCAGCCCAACCAGGGGGTCCTATAATTCACCCCTCCACTTT. Translation gives CASSPTRGSYNSPLHF.

The table lists this clone with a count of one. This chain uses TRBV7-6 with TRBJ2-1; TRBD1 is a possible D gene (5 bases). Per germline, CDR1 SGHVS and CDR2 FNYEAQ. The CDR3 is 15 amino acids. V lost 5 bases, J lost 8 bases, and 19 bases lay in between. The CDR3 nucleotides read TGTGCCAGCAGCCGGGTAGGGGTTGTAGACGATGAGCAGTTCTTC. This encodes CASSRVGVVDDEQFF.

The chain carries TRBV6-5 and TRBJ1-2, with TRBD1 matching over 9 bases. This CDR3 spans 16 amino acids. J lost 7 bases, V lost 2 bases, and 11 bases had no gene match. Germline CDR1 and CDR2: MNHEY and SVGAGI. The CDR3 DNA sequence: TGTGCCAGCAGTTACCATCGGGACAGGGAAGGGCGTGGCTACACCTTC. This codes for CASSYHRDREGRGYTF.

The chain links TRBV18 to TRBJ2-2; 7 nucleotides match TRBD1. V trimming: 9 bases; J trimming: 5 bases; junction bases outside the gene matches: 12. Looked up from germline, CDR1 is KGHSH and CDR2 is LQKENI. This CDR3 is 15 amino acids long. DNA of the CDR3: TGTGCCAGTTTGGTAACAGGGGCGCGTACCGGGGAGCTGTTTTTT. Translating gives CASLVTGARTGELFF.

The J gene is TRBJ1-5, the V gene TRBV5-8; D unclear. The CDR3 length is 12 residues. Germline V CDR1 and CDR2: SGHTS, YDEGEE. V lost 4 bases and J 4 bases, leaving 6 bases between the germline ends. DNA for the CDR3: TGTGCCAGCAGCCGGGGAAATCAGCCCCAGCATTTT. It encodes CASSRGNQPQHF.

The rearrangement links TRBV6-5 to TRBJ1-2; 10 nucleotides match TRBD1. The junction had 10 bases not matched to a gene; V was cut back by 4 bases and J by 8 bases. The CDR3 has 15 amino acids. In germline, CDR1 is MNHEY, CDR2 SVGAGI. The CDR3 protein is CASSLRQGAYDGYTF. The CDR3 nucleotides are TGTGCCAGCAGTTTACGACAGGGGGCATACGACGGCTACACCTTC.